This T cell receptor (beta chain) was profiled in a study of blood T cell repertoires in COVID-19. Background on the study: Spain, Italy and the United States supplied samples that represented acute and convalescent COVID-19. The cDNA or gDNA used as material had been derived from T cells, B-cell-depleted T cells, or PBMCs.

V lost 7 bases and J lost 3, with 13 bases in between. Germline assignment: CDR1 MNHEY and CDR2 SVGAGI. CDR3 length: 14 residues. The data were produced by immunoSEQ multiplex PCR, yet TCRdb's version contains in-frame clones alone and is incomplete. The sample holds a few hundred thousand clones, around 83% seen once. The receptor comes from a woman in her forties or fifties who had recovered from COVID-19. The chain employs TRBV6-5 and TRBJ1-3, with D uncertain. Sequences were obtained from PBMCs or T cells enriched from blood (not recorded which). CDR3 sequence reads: CASTGNFGGNTIYF. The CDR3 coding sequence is TGTGCCAGCACGGGGAATTTTGGTGGAAACACCATATATTTT.